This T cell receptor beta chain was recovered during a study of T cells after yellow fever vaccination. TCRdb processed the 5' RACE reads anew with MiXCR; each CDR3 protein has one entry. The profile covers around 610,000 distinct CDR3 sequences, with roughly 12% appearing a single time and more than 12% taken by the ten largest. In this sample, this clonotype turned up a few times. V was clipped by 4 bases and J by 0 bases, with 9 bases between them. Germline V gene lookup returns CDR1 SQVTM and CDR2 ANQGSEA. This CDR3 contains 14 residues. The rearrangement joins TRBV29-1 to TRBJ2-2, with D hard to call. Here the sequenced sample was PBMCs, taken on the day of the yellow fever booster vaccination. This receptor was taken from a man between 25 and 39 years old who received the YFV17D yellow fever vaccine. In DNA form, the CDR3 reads TGCAGCGTTGGGTTGGGGACGAACACCGGGGAGCTGTTTTTT. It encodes CSVGLGTNTGELFF.